The 20 T cell receptor beta chains listed next were all sequenced from one sample in a study of HIV-infected patients and healthy controls. No cell fractionation was done, so the repertoire covers all unsorted peripheral blood T cells. cDNA was made from about 500 ng RNA using alpha and beta constant primers. Using multiplexing indices, alpha and beta chain libraries were generated apart by chain-specific third strand synthesis. TCRdb re-analysed the 5' RACE reads in MiXCR, keeping a single row per CDR3 protein. The sample yields around 5,800 distinct CDR3 sequences, 10% to 13% seen once. The starting material was blood, obtained before antiretroviral therapy. These receptors originate from an adult with HIV infection.

By share of the sample, this clonotype is medium-sized. V gene TRBV7-9 combines with J gene TRBJ1-2; TRBD1 aligns across 7 bases. V shed 3 bases and J 2 bases; nucleotides not matched to a gene: 6. In germline, CDR1 is SEHNR, CDR2 FQNEAQ (reference sequence). There are 15 residues in the CDR3. CDR3 coding DNA: TGTGCCAGCAGCTTCGGAGGGACAGAGAACTATGGCTACACCTTC. This gives the protein CASSFGGTENYGYTF.

This clonotype was counted ten times or more. The chain combines TRBV5-1 with TRBJ2-2; D is undetermined. CDR3 size: 16 residues. Trimming shortened V by 0 bases and J by 4 bases, and 13 bases separated the two germline ends. Germline CDR1 is SGHRS and CDR2 is YFSETQ. The CDR3 nucleotides read TGCGCCAGCAGCTTGGTCGACCCTAGTCTCACCGGGGAGCTGTTTTTT. Protein: CASSLVDPSLTGELFF.

By share of the sample, this clonotype is medium-sized. The rearrangement joins TRBV12-3 or TRBV12-4 to TRBJ2-3, with TRBD2 matching 12 bases. J gave up 7 bases and V 6 bases, and 8 bases lay outside the gene matches. The length of the CDR3 is 15 residues. CDR3 in DNA: TGTGCCAGCAGGTCTCTAGCGGGGGGGCTAAATACGCAGTATTTT. It encodes CASRSLAGGLNTQYF.

Sample share makes this clonotype medium-sized. This chain links TRBV19 with TRBJ2-3; TRBD1 is a possible D gene (6 bases). This CDR3 region has 13 residues. V lost 8 bases to trimming and J lost 0 bases, with 9 bases between them. Germline V gene data show CDR1 as LNHDA and CDR2 as SQIVND (reference sequence). This chain's CDR3 is CASLRGSTDTQYF. In DNA form, the CDR3 reads TGTGCCAGTCTCAGGGGTAGCACAGATACGCAGTATTTT.

This clonotype was detected only a few times. The V gene is TRBV5-4, the J gene TRBJ2-1, with D perhaps being TRBD1 or TRBD2 (5 bases each). V shed 0 bases and J shed 2 bases, with 12 bases lying between them. The CDR3 is made up of 16 amino acids. Germline V gene data show CDR1 as SGHNT and CDR2 as YYREEE (reference sequence). The CDR3: CASSLEGSRAYNEQFF. In nucleotides, the CDR3 is TGTGCCAGCAGCTTGGAGGGGAGCAGAGCCTACAATGAGCAGTTCTTC. The full variable domain, rest sourced from reference TRBV5-4 and TRBJ2-1, is ETGVTQSPTHLIKTRGQQVTLRCSSQSGHNTVSWYQQALGQGPQFIFQYYREEENGRGNFPPRFSGLQFPNYSSELNVNALELDDSALYLCASSLEGSRAYNEQFFGPGTRLTVL.

This chain joins TRBV24-1 and TRBJ1-5; 9 bases map to TRBD1. The CDR3 is made up of 17 amino acids. Trimming took 3 bases from V and 2 from J; bases not matched to a gene: 7. Germline V gene lookup returns CDR1 KGHDR and CDR2 SFDVKD. The CDR3 sequence is CATSDAGTGIRNQPQHF. The CDR3 DNA reads as TGTGCCACCAGTGATGCCGGGACAGGGATTCGCAATCAGCCCCAGCATTTT.

By share of the sample, this clonotype is medium-sized (0.01 to 0.1%). The gene calls are TRBV5-1 and TRBJ2-1; the match to TRBD2 covers 7 bases. The CDR3 has 14 residues. V shed 0 bases, J shed 14 bases, and the junction held 11 bases outside the gene matches. The V gene's germline CDR1 is SGHRS and CDR2 YFSETQ. CDR3 coding DNA: TGCGCCAGCAGCTTGGACCGACGGGGGGTTGGGGAGTTCTTC. Its protein is CASSLDRRGVGEFF. The complete variable domain, with remaining parts taken from reference TRBV5-1 and TRBJ2-1, reads KAGVTQTPRYLIKTRGQQVTLSCSPISGHRSVSWYQQTPGQGLQFLFEYFSETQRNKGNFPGRFSGRQFSNSRSEMNVSTLELGDSALYLCASSLDRRGVGEFFGPGTRLTVL.

The table lists this clonotype with a count of one. One base away lies a much larger clone, so this may be a sequencing read error. The chain uses TRBV7-2 and TRBJ2-3; 10 bases are a match to TRBD2. CDR1 SGHTA and CDR2 FQGNSA come from the germline V gene. The ends lost 8 bases at V and 1 base at J; junction bases unmatched: 9. CDR3 size: 16 residues. The CDR3 DNA is TGTGCCAGCGGCCCTCAAGCGGGGGGGGGCACAGATACGCAGTATTTT. It is translated as CASGPQAGGGTDTQYF.

Judged by abundance, this clonotype is medium-sized (0.01 to 0.1%). The gene calls are TRBV12-3 or TRBV12-4 and TRBJ2-1; D gene uncertain. The CDR3 extends over 11 amino acids. V lost 5 bases and J 10 bases, leaving 9 bases between the germline ends. The CDR3: CASSPRSEQFF. For the CDR3, the DNA is TGTGCCAGCAGTCCGCGTTCGGAGCAGTTCTTC.

This clonotype has ten or more counts. The chain is built from TRBV14 and TRBJ2-7; tentatively, D is TRBD1 (5 bases). Between the trimmed V and J ends, which lost 5 bases and 4 bases, there was a span of 12 bases. Germline CDR1 SGHDN, CDR2 FVKESK. CDR3 length: 13 residues. The CDR3, as DNA: TGTGCCAGCAGCTACAGGTTTGGGTACGAGCAGTACTTC. It specifies CASSYRFGYEQYF.

Only a few counts were recorded for this clonotype. The chain employs TRBV7-8 and TRBJ2-5; D is possibly TRBD1 (6 bases). CDR3 length equals 15 residues. The V and J ends lost 5 bases and 5 bases respectively, with 18 bases between them. Germline V gene lookup returns CDR1 SGHVS and CDR2 FQNEAQ. The CDR3 DNA follows: TGTGCCAGCAGCCATCGCCCAGGGGCCGTGGAGACCCAGTACTTC. This translates into CASSHRPGAVETQYF.

There are many counts of this clonotype. The V gene is TRBV6-5, the J gene TRBJ2-5, with a possible D match to TRBD1 (6 bases). CDR3 length: 13 amino acids. CDR1 is MNHEY, CDR2 SVGAGI, per germline. V was cut by 7 bases and J by 5 bases, with 14 bases left in between. The CDR3 DNA sequence: TGTGCCAGCAAGCTAGGGGGAAGGGAGACCCAGTACTTC. Residues: CASKLGGRETQYF.

By its share, this clonotype is medium-sized. The rearrangement joins TRBV19 to TRBJ1-1; TRBD1 might be the D (6 bases). V shed 3 bases and J shed 5 bases, with 10 bases lying between them. The CDR3 loop spans 13 amino acids. CDR1 and CDR2 (germline): LNHDA, SQIVND (reference sequence). The CDR3 DNA reads as TGTGCCAGTAGTATGGGGGGCGTGACTGAAGCTTTCTTT. As protein: CASSMGGVTEAFF. The full variable domain, completed using reference TRBV19 and TRBJ1-1, is DGGITQSPKYLFRKEGQNVTLSCEQNLNHDAMYWYRQDPGQGLRLIYYSQIVNDFQKGDIAEGYSVSREKKESFPLTVTSAQKNPTAFYLCASSMGGVTEAFFGQGTRLTVV.

CDR3 nucleotides: TGCAGTGCTGGGACCCAGTACTTC. Protein: CSAGTQYF. The rearrangement uses TRBV20-1 and TRBJ2-5; no clear D gene. Germline loops: CDR1 DFQATT, CDR2 SNEGSKA (reference sequence). This CDR3 comprises 8 residues. Trimming took 5 bases from V and 7 from J, leaving 2 bases between them.

This clonotype is labeled as medium-sized. This sequence joins TRBV6-5 and TRBJ2-6; D may correspond to TRBD1 or TRBD2 (5 bases each). The V gene's germline CDR1 is MNHEY and CDR2 SVGAGI. The CDR3 is 17 amino acids. V was pared by 0 bases and J by 4 bases, with 13 bases between. The CDR3 here is CASSYSIEGRGANVLTF. As DNA, the CDR3 is TGTGCCAGCAGTTACTCGATAGAGGGGCGAGGGGCCAACGTCCTGACTTTC.

This clonotype has more than one count but fewer than ten. The chain joins TRBV7-9 to TRBJ1-6; D unclear. V was clipped by 5 bases and J by 9 bases, with 14 bases between them. Germline CDR1 is SEHNR and CDR2 is FQNEAQ (reference sequence). This CDR3 has 14 amino acids. CDR3 protein: CASSTTIVASPLHF. The DNA of the CDR3 is TGTGCCAGCAGCACAACAATTGTAGCTTCACCCCTCCACTTT.

The chain carries TRBV19 and TRBJ2-7; TRBD2 might be the D (6 bases). Germline assignment: CDR1 LNHDA and CDR2 SQIVND (reference sequence). V lost 4 bases to trimming and J lost 3 bases, with 10 bases between them. This CDR3 comprises 13 residues. Here the CDR3 DNA reads TGTGCCAGTAGTAGCGGGGCCCTCTACGAGCAGTACTTC. Translating gives CASSSGALYEQYF.

This clonotype is categorized as medium-sized (0.01 to 0.1%). CDR3 amino acids: CAISESGQGYEQYF. The CDR3 region has the DNA TGTGCCATCAGTGAGTCGGGACAGGGATACGAGCAGTACTTC. This chain connects TRBV10-3 to TRBJ2-7, with 9 bases that match TRBD1. J lost 4 bases, V lost 0 bases, and 1 base had no gene match. The CDR3 has 14 amino acids. Per the germline V gene, CDR1 is ENHRY and CDR2 is SYGVKD.

The rearrangement links TRBV6-5 to TRBJ2-7; 7 nucleotides match TRBD2. This CDR3 is built from 14 residues. Germline V gene lookup returns CDR1 MNHEY and CDR2 SVGAGI. Trimming took 5 bases from V and 2 from J; bases not matched to a gene: 6. CDR3 residues: CASSGEGQPYEQYF. The CDR3 nucleotides read TGTGCCAGCAGTGGGGAGGGGCAGCCCTACGAGCAGTACTTC.

This clonotype was seen ten or more times. In DNA, the CDR3 is TGTGCCAGCAGCTCCCTTGCGGGGGGGCTTAACACCGGGGAGCTGTTTTTT. It yields the protein CASSSLAGGLNTGELFF. The chain recombines TRBV7-8 with TRBJ2-2, with TRBD2 identical over 9 bases. The CDR3 extends over 17 amino acids. Unmatched junction bases numbered 8, after V lost 4 bases and J lost 2 bases. CDR1 is SGHVS and CDR2 is FQNEAQ in the germline V gene. The whole variable domain, filled in from reference TRBV7-8 and TRBJ2-2, reads GAGVSQSPRYKVAKRGQDVALRCDPISGHVSLFWYQQALGQGPEFLTYFQNEAQLDKSGLPSDRFFAERPEGSVSTLKIQRTQQEDSAVYLCASSSLAGGLNTGELFFGEGSRLTVL.